The present T cell receptor (beta chain) was sequenced within a study of lymphopenia after photon versus proton radiotherapy. Whole-study findings and limits: Only patients who died were analyzed for survival; proton advantage is unproven.

TCRdb keeps only in-frame clones here, not all; method: immunoSEQ multiplex PCR. This table holds some 25,000 clones, about nine tenths found once. Per germline, CDR1 SGDLS and CDR2 YYNGEE. The CDR3 totals 15 residues. V was clipped by 0 bases and J by 7 bases; unmatched bases: 6. In the case of this clone: Its specificity is not known.

The V gene is TRBV9, the J gene TRBJ2-2; 7 nucleotides agree with TRBD1. This TCR was recovered from a woman between 45 and 65 years old with cholangiocarcinoma. The sample here was peripheral blood, taken from a patient treated with photon-based radiotherapy. The DNA for the CDR3 is TGTGCCAGCAGCGTAGCGGCAGGGGGAAGCGGGGAGCTGTTTTTT. Translation: CASSVAAGGSGELFF.